Below, 19 T cell receptor beta chains from the same sample are listed, as sequenced in a study of PD-L1 blockade in urothelial cancer. Indicated time point: peripheral blood 6 weeks after treatment start. Produced via immunoSEQ multiplex PCR; TCRdb's table is partial and in-frame only. The table lists about 30,000 clones, nearly 90% of them singletons. The specimen was PBMCs, collected around atezolizumab (anti-PD-L1) treatment. These TCRs come from a man older than 75 with urothelial cancer.

V and J are TRBV7-6 and TRBJ2-2; the match to TRBD1 covers 7 bases. Germline V lookup: CDR1 SGHVS, CDR2 FNYEAQ. This CDR3 region has 15 residues. V shed 5 bases and J 1 base; nucleotides not matched to a gene: 4. The CDR3 sequence is CASSARQGNTGELFF. CDR3 coding DNA: TGTGCCAGCAGCGCCCGACAGGGGAACACCGGGGAGCTGTTTTTT. Combining the CDR3 with reference TRBV7-6 and TRBJ2-2 gives the whole variable domain GAGVSQSPRYKVTKRGQDVALRCDPISGHVSLYWYRQALGQGPEFLTYFNYEAQQDKSGLPNDRFSAERPEGSISTLTIQRTEQRDSAMYRCASSARQGNTGELFFGEGSRLTVL.

This chain joins TRBV30 and TRBJ1-5; D perhaps matches TRBD1 (6 bases). The CDR3 is made up of 13 amino acids. Germline V gives CDR1 GTSNPN, CDR2 SVGIG (reference sequence). Trimming pared 0 bases from V and 11 bases from J, leaving 14 bases between. CDR3 sequence reads: CAWSVTSGQSQHF. The CDR3 nucleotides read TGTGCCTGGAGTGTAACGTCAGGACAGTCCCAGCATTTT.

The chain recombines TRBV28 with TRBJ2-7; possibly TRBD1 for D (6 bases). The germline V gene has CDR1 MDHEN and CDR2 SYDVKM. V was cut by 6 bases and J by 1 base, with 7 bases left in between. CDR3 size: 12 residues. The CDR3: CASRQGSYEQYF. The CDR3 nucleotides read TGTGCCAGCAGACAGGGATCCTACGAGCAGTACTTC.

In its sample, this clone was seen a few times. The V gene is TRBV28, the J gene TRBJ1-3, with D tentatively TRBD1 (5 bases). V was clipped by 5 bases and J by 0 bases, with 11 bases between them. The CDR3 loop spans 15 amino acids. Germline values: CDR1 MDHEN, CDR2 SYDVKM. CDR3 coding DNA: TGTGCCAGCAGTCCTACGGACAACTCTGGAAACACCATATATTTT. Residues: CASSPTDNSGNTIYF.

The chain recombines TRBV6-1 with TRBJ1-4; possibly TRBD1 for D (6 bases). Germline V gene lookup returns CDR1 MNHNS and CDR2 SASEGT. The V gene lost 3 bases and the J gene lost 4 bases, with 9 bases spanning the gap. This CDR3 is built from 14 residues. The CDR3 DNA follows: TGTGCCAGCAGTGAGGGGGCGGGTAATGAAAAACTGTTTTTT. Translating gives CASSEGAGNEKLFF.

This sequence joins TRBV19 and TRBJ2-1, with 12 bases identical to TRBD2. The CDR3 has 15 amino acids. CDR1 LNHDA and CDR2 SQIVND come from the germline V gene (reference sequence). V lost 6 bases to trimming and J lost 12 bases; unmatched junction nucleotides: 12. Here the CDR3 DNA reads TGTGCCAGTAGCTTTCGACTAGCGGGAGTAAAGCGGCAGTTCTTC. As protein: CASSFRLAGVKRQFF. The variable domain in full, completed from reference TRBV19 and TRBJ2-1, reads DGGITQSPKYLFRKEGQNVTLSCEQNLNHDAMYWYRQDPGQGLRLIYYSQIVNDFQKGDIAEGYSVSREKKESFPLTVTSAQKNPTAFYLCASSFRLAGVKRQFFGPGTRLTVL.

The CDR3 sequence is CASSPKTPGLNTGELFF. CDR3 nucleotide sequence: TGTGCCAGCAGCCCCAAAACCCCGGGACTTAACACCGGGGAGCTGTTTTTT. The chain employs TRBV7-9 and TRBJ2-2; a weak D match, TRBD2 (6 bases). Germline-derived CDR1 and CDR2 are SEHNR and FQNEAQ (reference sequence). Trimming shortened V by 5 bases and J by 2 bases, and 18 bases separated the two germline ends. The CDR3 is made up of 17 amino acids.

The chain links TRBV5-1 to TRBJ2-3; D might be TRBD1 (6 bases). CDR1 is SGHRS and CDR2 is YFSETQ in the germline V gene. The ends were cut back, 0 bases at V and 2 bases at J, with 10 bases in the middle. The CDR3 runs to 15 residues. CDR3 nucleotide sequence: TGCGCCAGCAGCTTGGACCCAGGGGACACAGATACGCAGTATTTT. Translating it yields CASSLDPGDTDTQYF.

The V call is TRBV29-1, the J call TRBJ1-2; no clear D. The CDR3 length is 13 residues. The V end lost 3 bases, the J end lost 4 bases, and 12 bases lay between the germline ends. Germline V gene lookup returns CDR1 SQVTM and CDR2 ANQGSEA. As DNA, the CDR3 is TGCAGCGTTGAGAACCGCGAGGGCTATGGCTACACCTTC. Translation gives CSVENREGYGYTF.

This rearrangement joins TRBV11-3 to TRBJ2-5; maybe TRBD1 (5 bases). The germline CDR1 and CDR2 sequences are SGHNT and YENEEA. CDR3 size: 14 residues. V lost 1 base, J lost 5 bases, and 11 bases lay in between. CDR3 DNA sequence: TGTGCCAGCAGCTTAGGGGGCTCGGCGGAGACCCAGTACTTC. Encoded protein: CASSLGGSAETQYF.

The table lists this clone with a count of one. The J gene is TRBJ2-3, the V gene TRBV11-2, with TRBD2 identical over 16 bases. This CDR3 is built from 16 residues. V trimming: 6 bases; J trimming: 3 bases; junction bases outside the gene matches: 3. The V gene's germline CDR1 is SGHAT and CDR2 FQNNGV. The CDR3 region is CASRGLAGGMTDTQYF. The CDR3 DNA reads TGTGCCAGCAGGGGACTAGCGGGGGGGATGACAGATACGCAGTATTTT.

V gene TRBV10-1 combines with J gene TRBJ2-3, with D uncertain. From germline, CDR1 is WNHNN and CDR2 SYGVQD (reference sequence). This CDR3 is built from 11 residues. The V gene lost 2 bases and the J gene lost 6 bases, with 3 bases spanning the gap. CDR3 protein: CASSELDTQYF. The CDR3 bases are TGCGCCAGCAGTGAGCTGGATACGCAGTATTTT.

The V gene is TRBV19, the J gene TRBJ1-4; TRBD1 matches at 10 bases. There are 14 residues in the CDR3. Looked up from germline, CDR1 is LNHDA and CDR2 is SQIVND (reference sequence). Unmatched junction bases numbered 2, after V lost 3 bases and J lost 7 bases. In DNA form, the CDR3 reads TGTGCCAGTAGTATGGGACAGGGGACTGAAAAACTGTTTTTT. Encoded protein: CASSMGQGTEKLFF.

This chain connects TRBV6-4 to TRBJ2-1; 11 nucleotides match TRBD2. Germline values: CDR1 MRHNA, CDR2 SNTAGT. V lost 10 bases to trimming and J lost 6 bases; unmatched junction nucleotides: 11. The CDR3 length is 15 residues. For the CDR3, the DNA is TGTGCCACTGCCTCGGATAGCGGGAGGGCCAATGAGCAGTTCTTC. Protein: CATASDSGRANEQFF.

This chain connects TRBV10-3 to TRBJ1-1, with 9 bases fitting TRBD1. The germline V gene encodes CDR1 ENHRY and CDR2 SYGVKD. V lost 2 bases, J lost 1 base, and 5 bases stayed unmatched. The CDR3 sequence is 16 residues long. For the CDR3, the DNA is TGTGCCATCAGTGAGCCTCCGGGACAGGGGAACACTGAAGCTTTCTTT. Protein sequence: CAISEPPGQGNTEAFF.

The rearrangement links TRBV7-2 to TRBJ2-1, with TRBD2 matching 9 bases. The germline gives CDR1 SGHTA, CDR2 FQGNSA. V was clipped by 2 bases and J by 6 bases; unmatched bases: 5. The CDR3 is 15 residues long. The CDR3, as DNA: TGTGCCAGCAGCTTAAATAGCGGGAGAGGCAATGAGCAGTTCTTC. The encoded protein is CASSLNSGRGNEQFF.

The chain has TRBV9 and TRBJ1-3; possible D gene TRBD1, 5 bases. Per germline, CDR1 SGDLS and CDR2 YYNGEE. CDR3 length: 14 amino acids. V lost 2 bases to trimming and J lost 2 bases, with 8 bases between them. CDR3 region: CASSVGGTGNTIYF. The CDR3 region has the DNA TGTGCCAGCAGCGTCGGGGGAACTGGAAACACCATATATTTT. Using reference TRBV9 and TRBJ1-3 for the parts outside the CDR3, the full variable domain is DSGVTQTPKHLITATGQRVTLRCSPRSGDLSVYWYQQSLDQGLQFLIQYYNGEERAKGNILERFSAQQFPDLHSELNLSSLELGDSALYFCASSVGGTGNTIYFGEGSWLTVV.

The chain couples TRBV7-9 to TRBJ2-7; 11 nucleotides line up with TRBD2. Germline assignment: CDR1 SEHNR and CDR2 FQNEAQ (reference sequence). There are 19 residues in the CDR3. The J segment lost 0 bases and the V segment lost 1 base, leaving 11 bases of the junction unmatched. DNA of the CDR3: TGTGCCAGCAGCTTAGAAGGTCGGCTAGCGGGAGGTCGCTCCTACGAGCAGTACTTC. Protein product: CASSLEGRLAGGRSYEQYF.

The V gene is TRBV5-1, the J gene TRBJ1-2, with D uncertain. The germline V and J ends were trimmed by 1 base and 5 bases, with 9 bases remaining between them. The CDR3 sequence is 13 residues long. Looked up from germline, CDR1 is SGHRS and CDR2 is YFSETQ. The CDR3 region is CASSLSVEYGYTF. CDR3 bases: TGCGCCAGCAGCTTGTCGGTTGAGTATGGCTACACCTTC. The full variable domain, with the rest looked up from reference TRBV5-1 and TRBJ1-2, is KAGVTQTPRYLIKTRGQQVTLSCSPISGHRSVSWYQQTPGQGLQFLFEYFSETQRNKGNFPGRFSGRQFSNSRSEMNVSTLELGDSALYLCASSLSVEYGYTFGSGTRLTVV.